The clone carrying this T cell receptor beta chain was counted a single time. Germline CDR1 reads MDHEN; CDR2 reads SYDVKM. Trimming took 4 bases from V and 5 from J, leaving 12 bases between them. The CDR3 has 14 residues. The data originate from a study of PD-L1 blockade in urothelial cancer. TCRdb's copy holds only in-frame clones and misses some; the assay was immunoSEQ multiplex PCR. The sample lists some 100,000 clones, about 90% seen once, with 0.85% to 1% in the top ten. The rearrangement joins TRBV28 to TRBJ2-1; D remains ambiguous. The sequence was obtained from a woman older than 75 with urothelial cancer. Source: PBMCs, taken around atezolizumab (anti-PD-L1) treatment. The CDR3 protein is CASSYPGPDNEQFF. For the CDR3, the DNA is TGTGCCAGCAGTTATCCAGGCCCCGACAATGAGCAGTTCTTC.